One sample yielded the 27 T cell receptor beta chains listed below, sequenced in a study of blood T cell repertoires in COVID-19. TCRdb's table, derived via immunoSEQ multiplex PCR, lists solely in-frame clones and lacks some. The table includes around 11,000 clones, over 75% detected once. Material for sequencing was peripheral blood. These TCRs come from a human donor in a cohort sampled during active COVID-19.

The chain uses TRBV19 and TRBJ2-7; 10 bases are a match to TRBD1. CDR3 size: 16 residues. V lost 1 base to trimming and J lost 2 bases; unmatched junction nucleotides: 5. Germline V gene sequence: CDR1 LNHDA, CDR2 SQIVND (reference sequence). The CDR3 protein is CASSIVWTGGTYEQYF. CDR3 nucleotide sequence: TGTGCCAGTAGTATAGTCTGGACAGGGGGTACCTACGAGCAGTACTTC.

A single count supports this clone. CDR3: CASSLSSLAGGSYNEQFF. In DNA, the CDR3 is TGTGCCAGCAGCCTCTCCAGTCTAGCGGGGGGTTCCTACAATGAGCAGTTCTTC. This sequence joins TRBV4-2 and TRBJ2-1, with 11 bases that match TRBD2. Germline V lookup: CDR1 LGHNA, CDR2 YNFKEQ. CDR3 length: 18 residues. V lost 4 bases to trimming and J lost 1 base; unmatched junction nucleotides: 9.

The V gene is TRBV18, the J gene TRBJ1-4; 9 bases map to TRBD1. The CDR3 covers 18 residues. Germline assignment: CDR1 KGHSH and CDR2 LQKENI. Unmatched junction bases numbered 10, after V lost 2 bases and J lost 3 bases. The CDR3 DNA reads TGTGCCAGCTCACCAGCCTCCGGGACAGGGAATCCTAATGAAAAACTGTTTTTT. Its translation: CASSPASGTGNPNEKLFF.

The V gene is TRBV5-1, the J gene TRBJ2-7, with 7 nucleotides matching TRBD2. CDR3 length: 12 residues. Trimming took 4 bases from V and 2 from J; bases not matched to a gene: 0. Germline V CDR1 and CDR2: SGHRS, YFSETQ. CDR3 sequence reads: CASSGTTYEQYF. The CDR3 nucleotides are TGCGCCAGCAGCGGGACTACCTACGAGCAGTACTTC.

The V gene is TRBV6-1, the J gene TRBJ1-5; D unclear. The V end lost 0 bases, the J end lost 11 bases, and 11 bases lay between the germline ends. Looked up from germline, CDR1 is MNHNS and CDR2 is SASEGT. The CDR3 is 13 amino acids. CDR3 DNA: TGTGCCAGCAGTGAAGCGTTAAGCGGCTCCCAGCATTTT. Translating it yields CASSEALSGSQHF.

The chain combines TRBV18 with TRBJ1-6; D not resolved. Germline-derived CDR1 and CDR2 are KGHSH and LQKENI. The V end lost 6 bases, the J end lost 0 bases, and 6 bases lay between the germline ends. CDR3 length: 14 amino acids. CDR3 coding DNA: TGTGCCAGCTCTCTGAGCTCCTATAATTCACCCCTCCACTTT. Translation gives CASSLSSYNSPLHF. The entire variable domain, with the rest obtained from reference TRBV18 and TRBJ1-6, is as follows: NAGVMQNPRHLVRRRGQEARLRCSPMKGHSHVYWYRQLPEEGLKFMVYLQKENIIDESGMPKERFSAEFPKEGPSILRIQQVVRGDSAAYFCASSLSSYNSPLHFGNGTRLTVT.

The V and J genes are TRBV5-4 and TRBJ2-7, with a possible D match to TRBD2 (6 bases). CDR3 length: 13 amino acids. V was shortened by 0 bases and J by 7 bases, with 11 bases between the two germline ends. The germline CDR1 and CDR2 sequences are SGHNT and YYREEE (reference sequence). The CDR3 DNA reads as TGTGCCAGCAGCTTGGGCTATGGGGGGGAGCAGTACTTC. It codes for CASSLGYGGEQYF.

The chain's CDR3 is CASSQDRAAGVSGNTIYF. The CDR3, as DNA: TGCGCCAGCAGCCAAGATCGCGCAGCAGGGGTCTCTGGAAACACCATATATTTT. This chain connects TRBV4-3 to TRBJ1-3, with D perhaps TRBD1 (6 bases). Trimming cost V 0 bases and J 0 bases, with 15 bases left between them. Germline CDR1 reads LGHNA; CDR2 reads YSLEER. The CDR3 is made up of 18 amino acids.

The chain carries TRBV10-3 and TRBJ1-5; unclear D gene. Germline values: CDR1 ENHRY, CDR2 SYGVKD. The CDR3 runs 14 residues. V was trimmed by 0 bases and J by 7 bases, leaving 10 bases between them. CDR3 sequence: CAISESGGRQPQHF. The DNA of the CDR3 is TGTGCCATCAGTGAGTCGGGTGGGAGGCAGCCCCAGCATTTT.

Only a few counts were recorded for this clone. This chain joins TRBV7-2 and TRBJ1-4, with 7 bases lining up with TRBD1. This CDR3 is built from 14 residues. V trimming: 5 bases; J trimming: 6 bases; junction bases outside the gene matches: 6. Germline V lookup: CDR1 SGHTA, CDR2 FQGNSA. CDR3 DNA sequence: TGTGCCAGCAGCCAAAGACAGGGTTATGAAAAACTGTTTTTT. It is translated as CASSQRQGYEKLFF.

The chain recombines TRBV19 with TRBJ2-7; TRBD2 agrees at 7 bases. With 6 bases clipped from V and 4 bases from J, the junction kept 9 bases outside the gene matches. Looked up from germline, CDR1 is LNHDA and CDR2 is SQIVND (reference sequence). CDR3 length equals 14 residues. CDR3 in DNA: TGTGCCAGTAGACAAGCGGGACGAAGGTACGAGCAGTACTTC. It translates to CASRQAGRRYEQYF.

This chain connects TRBV15 to TRBJ1-1; 8 bases are shared with TRBD1. There are 15 residues in the CDR3. CDR1 is LNHNV and CDR2 is YYDKDF in the germline V gene (reference sequence). The V segment lost 0 bases and the J segment 5 bases; nucleotides outside the gene matches: 5. CDR3 DNA: TGTGCCACCAGCAGAGATCAGGGGGCGCGGACTGAAGCTTTCTTT. Amino acids: CATSRDQGARTEAFF.

The chain joins TRBV6-5 to TRBJ2-5; possibly TRBD1 for D (5 bases). Germline CDR1 and CDR2: MNHEY and SVGAGI. Deletions cut 5 bases from V and 4 bases from J, with 8 bases between. This CDR3 has 12 amino acids. DNA for the CDR3: TGTGCCAGCAGTCAGGGCGGAGAGACCCAGTACTTC. Amino acid sequence: CASSQGGETQYF.

The chain is built from TRBV24-1 and TRBJ1-1; D may be TRBD1 (6 bases). In germline, CDR1 is KGHDR, CDR2 SFDVKD. V dropped 0 bases and J dropped 5 bases, with 12 bases sitting between them. The CDR3 consists of 15 residues. The CDR3 is CATSDLGGAGTEAFF. CDR3 bases: TGTGCCACCAGTGATTTGGGGGGGGCAGGAACTGAAGCTTTCTTT.

The chain uses TRBV30 and TRBJ1-1; 7 bases are shared with TRBD1. J lost 11 bases, V lost 3 bases, and 9 bases had no gene match. This CDR3 comprises 12 residues. Germline V gene lookup returns CDR1 GTSNPN and CDR2 SVGIG (reference sequence). CDR3 DNA sequence: TGTGCCTGGAGAAAAAGACAGGGTATGGCTTTCTTT. It encodes CAWRKRQGMAFF.

The count of this clone is one. The V and J genes are TRBV5-1 and TRBJ1-3; TRBD1 matches at 8 bases. J gave up 2 bases and V 0 bases, and 10 bases lay outside the gene matches. Germline-derived CDR1 and CDR2 are SGHRS and YFSETQ. The CDR3 totals 18 residues. The CDR3 sequence is CASSLDTGQGTPGNTIYF. The CDR3 bases are TGCGCCAGCAGCTTGGATACAGGACAGGGTACACCTGGAAACACCATATATTTT.

The table lists this clone with a few counts. This chain links TRBV30 with TRBJ1-5; 9 nucleotides agree with TRBD1. J gave up 6 bases and V 2 bases, and 2 bases lay outside the gene matches. CDR1 GTSNPN and CDR2 SVGIG come from the germline V gene (reference sequence). The CDR3 covers 13 residues. Here the CDR3 DNA reads TGTGCCTGGAGTACAGGGGGCGGTCAGCCCCAGCATTTT. Its translation is CAWSTGGGQPQHF.

The V and J genes are TRBV7-9 and TRBJ1-2, with a weak D call TRBD1 (5 bases). CDR1 is SEHNR and CDR2 is FQNEAQ in the germline V gene (reference sequence). The V end was cut by 4 bases, the J end by 14 bases, with 17 bases between. The CDR3 spans 12 residues. This chain's CDR3 is CASSWGERVLTF. The CDR3 DNA sequence: TGTGCCAGCAGCTGGGGGGAGCGGGTATTGACCTTC.

CDR3 bases: TGTGCCAGCAGTTGGGCTAGCGGGGGACCCTACGAGCAGTACTTC. Encoded protein: CASSWASGGPYEQYF. V and J are TRBV6-5 and TRBJ2-7; 10 bases fit TRBD2. Germline-derived CDR1 and CDR2 are MNHEY and SVGAGI. Unmatched junction bases numbered 5, after V lost 4 bases and J lost 2 bases. The CDR3 is 15 amino acids.

This rearrangement joins TRBV4-3 to TRBJ1-4; D gene uncertain. Germline-derived CDR1 and CDR2 are LGHNA and YSLEER. Between the trimmed V and J ends, which lost 2 bases and 7 bases, there was a span of 14 bases. This CDR3 is 15 amino acids long. The CDR3 loop is CASSQSRGLGEKLFF. CDR3 nucleotides: TGCGCCAGCAGCCAATCACGCGGTTTAGGTGAAAAACTGTTTTTT.

This clone came up once. The rearrangement links TRBV6-1 to TRBJ1-4, with 7 bases identical to TRBD1. The V and J ends lost 3 bases and 7 bases, in that order; junction bases with no gene match: 11. This CDR3 has 16 residues. Germline lookup yields CDR1 MNHNS and CDR2 SASEGT. This CDR3 is CASSDEGQAGGEKLFF. The CDR3 DNA reads as TGTGCCAGCAGTGATGAAGGACAGGCCGGAGGTGAAAAACTGTTTTTT.

This chain links TRBV13 with TRBJ2-2, with 10 bases that match TRBD1. The CDR3 totals 17 residues. V dropped 5 bases and J dropped 3; count of bases not matched to a gene: 9. Germline CDR1 PRHDT, CDR2 FYEKMQ (reference sequence). The CDR3 nucleotides are TGTGCCAGCAGCCCCCCGGCGGGACAGGGGCACACCGGGGAGCTGTTTTTT. It specifies CASSPPAGQGHTGELFF.

This clone was counted a single time. This sequence joins TRBV3-1 (or the pseudogene TRBV3-2) and TRBJ2-7; D ambiguous. V was cut by 1 base and J by 1 base, with 11 bases left in between. Germline values: CDR1 LGHDT, CDR2 YNNKEL (reference sequence). This CDR3 has 15 amino acids. The CDR3 protein is CASSQAIHQSYEQYF. The DNA of the CDR3 is TGTGCCAGCAGCCAAGCTATCCACCAATCCTACGAGCAGTACTTC.

The CDR3 region has the DNA TGCGCCAGCAGTGAGACGGGGATAGGGAACGGAAACACCATATATTTT. This sequence encodes CASSETGIGNGNTIYF. The rearrangement links TRBV10-1 to TRBJ1-3; D gene uncertain. Trimming left V 2 bases short and J 4 bases short, with 15 bases between. The CDR3 runs 16 residues. CDR1 is WNHNN and CDR2 is SYGVQD in the germline V gene (reference sequence).

This chain's CDR3 is CASSPKGRGGETQYF. The CDR3, as DNA: TGTGCCAGCAGCCCCAAGGGCAGGGGTGGAGAGACCCAGTACTTC. This chain uses TRBV3-1 (or the pseudogene TRBV3-2) with TRBJ2-5; possible D gene TRBD1, 6 bases. Germline V CDR1 and CDR2: LGHDT, YNNKEL (reference sequence). The CDR3 runs 15 residues. Trimming left V 4 bases short and J 4 bases short, with 16 bases between.

The CDR3 protein is CASTDAGGGNTIYF. The CDR3 DNA reads as TGTGCCAGTACCGACGCTGGGGGCGGAAACACCATATATTTT. The gene calls are TRBV19 and TRBJ1-3, with D possibly being TRBD1 (6 bases). The CDR3 contains 14 residues. V was shortened by 7 bases and J by 4 bases, with 14 bases between the two germline ends. Germline lookup yields CDR1 LNHDA and CDR2 SQIVND (reference sequence).

The chain has TRBV7-6 and TRBJ2-3, with 7 bases lining up with TRBD2. Germline trimming cut 2 bases from V and 0 bases from J; bases unmatched to any gene: 2. The V gene's germline CDR1 is SGHVS and CDR2 FNYEAQ. The CDR3 is 15 amino acids. CDR3: CASSLLGGSTDTQYF. CDR3 in DNA: TGTGCCAGCAGCTTACTCGGGGGGAGCACAGATACGCAGTATTTT.